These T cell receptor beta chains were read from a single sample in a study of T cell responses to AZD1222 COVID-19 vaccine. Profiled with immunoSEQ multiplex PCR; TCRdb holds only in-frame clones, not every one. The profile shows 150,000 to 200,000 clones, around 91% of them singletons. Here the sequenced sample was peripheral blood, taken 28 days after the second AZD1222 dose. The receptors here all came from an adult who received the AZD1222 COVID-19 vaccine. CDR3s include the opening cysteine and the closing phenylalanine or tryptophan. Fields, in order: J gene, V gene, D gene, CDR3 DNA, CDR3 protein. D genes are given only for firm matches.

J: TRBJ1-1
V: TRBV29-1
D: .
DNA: TGCAGCGCCGAGGGCCAGGGGAACACTGAAGCTTTCTTT
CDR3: CSAEGQGNTEAFF

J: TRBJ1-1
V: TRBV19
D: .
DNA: TGTGCCAGTAGTATAGGGGATAGCACTGAAGCTTTCTTT
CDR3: CASSIGDSTEAFF

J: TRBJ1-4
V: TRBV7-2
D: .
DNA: TGTGCCAGCAGCTTAGTAGGGGTCAGGAATGAAAAACTGTTTTTT
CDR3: CASSLVGVRNEKLFF

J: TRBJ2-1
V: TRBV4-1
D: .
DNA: TGCGCCAGCAGCCAATTAACTAGCACCGATAGCTCCTACAATGAGCAGTTCTTC
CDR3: CASSQLTSTDSSYNEQFF

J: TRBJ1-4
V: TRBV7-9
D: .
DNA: TGTGCCAGCAGCTCAGGACGTCTGGAAAAACTGTTTTTT
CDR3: CASSSGRLEKLFF

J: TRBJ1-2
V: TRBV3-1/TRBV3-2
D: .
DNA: TGTGCCAGCCACCATAACTATGGCTACACCTTC
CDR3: CASHHNYGYTF

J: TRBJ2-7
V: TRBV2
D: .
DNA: TGTGCCAGCAGGAAGGACAGCTCCTACGAGCAGTACTTC
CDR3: CASRKDSSYEQYF

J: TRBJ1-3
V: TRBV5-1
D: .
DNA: TGCGCCAGCAGCTCCGACGCGGGAAACACCATATATTTT
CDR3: CASSSDAGNTIYF

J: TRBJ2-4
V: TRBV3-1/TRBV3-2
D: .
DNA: TGTGCCAGCAGCCAAGATGGTGTAGCCCTCTACGGCATTCAGTACTTC
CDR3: CASSQDGVALYGIQYF

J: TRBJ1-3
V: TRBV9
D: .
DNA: TGTGCCAGCAGCGTAGCTCCGAAGAGGGGGAGAGGGAATGGAGGAAACACCATATATTTT
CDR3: CASSVAPKRGRGNGGNTIYF